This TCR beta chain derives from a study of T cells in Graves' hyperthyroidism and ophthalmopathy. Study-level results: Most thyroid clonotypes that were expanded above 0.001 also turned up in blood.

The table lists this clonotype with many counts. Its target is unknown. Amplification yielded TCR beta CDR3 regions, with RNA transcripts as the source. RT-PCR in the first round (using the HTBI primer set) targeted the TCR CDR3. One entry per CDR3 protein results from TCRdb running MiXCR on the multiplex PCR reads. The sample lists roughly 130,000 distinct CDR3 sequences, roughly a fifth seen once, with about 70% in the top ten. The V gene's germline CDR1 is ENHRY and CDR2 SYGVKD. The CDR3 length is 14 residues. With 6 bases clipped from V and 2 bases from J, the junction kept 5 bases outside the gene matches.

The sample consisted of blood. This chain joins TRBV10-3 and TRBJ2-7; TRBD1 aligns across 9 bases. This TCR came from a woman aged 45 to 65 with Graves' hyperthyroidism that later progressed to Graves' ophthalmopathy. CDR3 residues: CAIRLGTGTYEQYF. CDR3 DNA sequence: TGTGCCATCAGGCTCGGGACAGGGACCTACGAGCAGTACTTC.